This passage covers 13 T cell receptor beta chains from one sample sequenced in a study of blood T cell repertoires in COVID-19. Using immunoSEQ multiplex PCR, the repertoire was profiled, and TCRdb retains in-frame clones only, with some absent. This repertoire shows about 150,000 clones, more than 70% found once; its top ten account for more than 4%. The specimen was peripheral blood. The receptors originated from a woman aged 50 to 60 with acute or convalescent COVID-19.

The rearrangement uses TRBV29-1 and TRBJ2-7, with TRBD1 matching 7 bases. Germline CDR1 reads SQVTM; CDR2 reads ANQGSEA. Germline trimming cut 4 bases from V and 5 bases from J; bases unmatched to any gene: 5. This CDR3 is built from 12 residues. DNA for the CDR3: TGCAGCGTTGGGAGACAGGGCGACGAGCAGTACTTC. It is translated as CSVGRQGDEQYF.

The CDR3 DNA follows: TGTGCCAGCAGCCTGCGGGGGGGCCGTACAGATACGCAGTATTTT. It is translated as CASSLRGGRTDTQYF. This sequence joins TRBV3-1 (or the pseudogene TRBV3-2) and TRBJ2-3, with TRBD2 identical over 9 bases. This CDR3 comprises 15 residues. Trimming cost V 4 bases and J 3 bases; bases outside gene matches: 5. CDR1 and CDR2 from the germline V gene are LGHDT and YNNKEL (reference sequence).

This sequence joins TRBV9 and TRBJ2-3; 13 positions agree with TRBD2. This CDR3 contains 17 residues. CDR1 and CDR2 (germline): SGDLS, YYNGEE. J gave up 5 bases and V 3 bases, and 9 bases lay outside the gene matches. The CDR3 bases are TGTGCCAGCAGCGACACGGGACTAGCGGGGTCGGAAGATACGCAGTATTTT. It specifies CASSDTGLAGSEDTQYF.

CDR3 in amino acids: CAIAAGQNNSPLHF. In nucleotides, the CDR3 is TGTGCCATCGCGGCTGGACAGAATAATTCACCCCTCCACTTT. The chain links TRBV10-3 to TRBJ1-6; a possible D gene is TRBD1 (6 bases). CDR1 and CDR2 (germline): ENHRY, SYGVKD. This CDR3 has 14 residues. Trimming left V 8 bases short and J 5 bases short, with 13 bases between.

This clone has just a few counts. The rearrangement uses TRBV6-5 and TRBJ1-4, with a weak D call TRBD1 (6 bases). The CDR3 spans 15 residues. CDR1 MNHEY and CDR2 SVGAGI come from the germline V gene. Deletions cut 0 bases from V and 9 bases from J, with 14 bases between. CDR3 in DNA: TGTGCCAGCAGTTACTCCGCAGGGGAGTATAAAAAACTGTTTTTT. This gives the protein CASSYSAGEYKKLFF.

The rearrangement uses TRBV5-1 and TRBJ2-5; possibly TRBD1 for D (5 bases). This CDR3 comprises 14 residues. Germline CDR1 and CDR2: SGHRS and YFSETQ. Trimming took 7 bases from V and 0 from J, leaving 13 bases between them. CDR3 amino acids: CASGTVGHQETQYF. The CDR3, as DNA: TGCGCCAGCGGCACGGTGGGGCACCAAGAGACCCAGTACTTC.

This chain joins TRBV12-3 or TRBV12-4 and TRBJ2-2; D gene ambiguous. The CDR3 covers 13 residues. Deletions cut 3 bases from V and 2 bases from J, with 4 bases between. The CDR3 DNA follows: TGTGCCAGCAGTTTTACAAACACCGGGGAGCTGTTTTTT. Translating it yields CASSFTNTGELFF.

V usage is TRBV2 and J usage is TRBJ1-1, with TRBD1 matching 8 bases. CDR3 length: 17 amino acids. Germline V CDR1 and CDR2: SNHLY, FYNNEI. V gave up 8 bases and J gave up 0 bases; unmatched junction bases: 14. The CDR3 here is CASGIAGGVDMNTEAFF. The CDR3 coding sequence is TGTGCCAGCGGCATCGCAGGGGGCGTTGACATGAACACTGAAGCTTTCTTT.

The chain employs TRBV3-1 (or the pseudogene TRBV3-2) and TRBJ2-7; tentatively, D is TRBD1 (5 bases). The V gene lost 4 bases and the J gene lost 0 bases, with 10 bases spanning the gap. Germline-derived CDR1 and CDR2 are LGHDT and YNNKEL (reference sequence). This CDR3 has 14 residues. CDR3 nucleotides: TGTGCCAGCAGCCCCGACAGCTTCTCCTACGAGCAGTACTTC. It specifies CASSPDSFSYEQYF.

This chain connects TRBV27 to TRBJ1-5; D is unclear. The V end was cut by 6 bases, the J end by 1 base, with 13 bases between. There are 15 residues in the CDR3. The germline CDR1 and CDR2 sequences are MNHEY and SMNVEV (reference sequence). The CDR3 DNA sequence: TGTGCCAGCAGGCCCTCCGGGGAGAGCAATCAGCCCCAGCATTTT. It yields the protein CASRPSGESNQPQHF.

The chain combines TRBV7-2 with TRBJ2-7; 8 nucleotides line up with TRBD1. This CDR3 has 14 residues. V was clipped by 3 bases and J by 0 bases; unmatched bases: 1. Germline V gives CDR1 SGHTA, CDR2 FQGNSA. The CDR3 reads CASSLTGASYEQYF. The CDR3 nucleotides are TGTGCCAGCAGCTTGACAGGGGCCTCCTACGAGCAGTACTTC. The whole variable domain, remainder taken from reference TRBV7-2 and TRBJ2-7, is GAGVSQSPSNKVTEKGKDVELRCDPISGHTALYWYRQSLGQGLEFLIYFQGNSAPDKSGLPSDRFSAERTGGSVSTLTIQRTQQEDSAVYLCASSLTGASYEQYFGPGTRLTVT.

V and J are TRBV6-5 and TRBJ2-1; TRBD2 matches at 9 bases. This CDR3 is 15 amino acids long. With 6 bases clipped from V and 5 bases from J, the junction kept 8 bases outside the gene matches. Germline values: CDR1 MNHEY, CDR2 SVGAGI. This chain's CDR3 is CASRPLAGIDNEQFF. DNA of the CDR3: TGTGCCAGCAGACCCCTAGCGGGGATAGACAATGAGCAGTTCTTC.

The chain carries TRBV2 and TRBJ2-1; 16 bases line up with TRBD2. Germline trimming cut 8 bases from V and 6 bases from J; bases unmatched to any gene: 4. The CDR3 is 15 amino acids. Germline CDR1 reads SNHLY; CDR2 reads FYNNEI. The CDR3 DNA reads as TGTGCCAGCCAAGGGACTAGCGGGGGGGCCAATGAGCAGTTCTTC. Translated, it gives CASQGTSGGANEQFF.